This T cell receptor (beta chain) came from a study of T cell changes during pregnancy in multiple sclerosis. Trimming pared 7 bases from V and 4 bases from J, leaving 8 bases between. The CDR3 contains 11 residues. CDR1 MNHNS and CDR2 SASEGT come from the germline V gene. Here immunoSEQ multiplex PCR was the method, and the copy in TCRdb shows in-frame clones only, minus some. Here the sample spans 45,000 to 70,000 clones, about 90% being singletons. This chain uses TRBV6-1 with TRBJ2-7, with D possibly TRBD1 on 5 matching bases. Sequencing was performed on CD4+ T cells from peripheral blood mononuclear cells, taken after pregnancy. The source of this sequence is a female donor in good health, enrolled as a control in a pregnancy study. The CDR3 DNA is TGTGCCAGCACAGGGCGATACGAGCAGTACTTC. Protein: CASTGRYEQYF.